This T cell receptor beta chain originates from a study of cytomegalovirus exposure and HLA in healthy donors. The V gene's germline CDR1 is LNHNV and CDR2 YYDKDF (reference sequence). CDR3 length: 14 residues. With 0 bases removed from V and 10 bases from J, the gap between germline ends came to 12 bases. 60 Vbeta and 13 Jbeta primers were used in PCR. Using immunoSEQ multiplex PCR, the repertoire was profiled, and TCRdb retains in-frame clones only, with some absent. This sample carries approximately 100,000 clones, 64% of them seen once, and the ten largest clones take roughly 3.2%. The receptor was derived from a man aged 55 to 70 in good health and CMV-seronegative. The rearrangement joins TRBV15 to TRBJ2-2, with unresolved D. The sample was PBMCs. This CDR3 reads CATSRDTAPEELFF. The CDR3 DNA reads TGTGCCACCAGCAGAGATACTGCCCCTGAGGAGCTGTTTTTT.